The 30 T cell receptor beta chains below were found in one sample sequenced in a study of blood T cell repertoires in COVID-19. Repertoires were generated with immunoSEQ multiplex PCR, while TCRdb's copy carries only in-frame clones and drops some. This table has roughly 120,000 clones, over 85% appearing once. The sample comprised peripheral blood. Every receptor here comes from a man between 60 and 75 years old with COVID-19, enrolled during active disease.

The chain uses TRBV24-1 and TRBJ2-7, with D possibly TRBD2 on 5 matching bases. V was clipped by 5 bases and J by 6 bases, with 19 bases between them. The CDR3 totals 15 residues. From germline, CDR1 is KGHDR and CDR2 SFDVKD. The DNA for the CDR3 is TGTGCCACCAGTGTCGGAGGCAGCCTCGGAGGCGAGCAGTACTTC. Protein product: CATSVGGSLGGEQYF.

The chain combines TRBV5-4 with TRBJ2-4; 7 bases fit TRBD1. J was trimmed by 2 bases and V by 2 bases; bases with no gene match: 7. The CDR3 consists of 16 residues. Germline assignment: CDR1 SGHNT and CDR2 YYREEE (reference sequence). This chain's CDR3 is CASSLGQGESKNIQYF. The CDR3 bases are TGTGCCAGCAGCTTAGGGCAGGGGGAATCCAAAAACATTCAGTACTTC.

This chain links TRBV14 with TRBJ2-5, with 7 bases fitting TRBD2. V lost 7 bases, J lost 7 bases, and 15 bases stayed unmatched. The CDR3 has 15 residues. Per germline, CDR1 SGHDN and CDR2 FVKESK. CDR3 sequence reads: CASTPERGGPATQYF. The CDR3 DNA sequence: TGTGCCAGCACCCCGGAGCGGGGAGGGCCAGCGACCCAGTACTTC.

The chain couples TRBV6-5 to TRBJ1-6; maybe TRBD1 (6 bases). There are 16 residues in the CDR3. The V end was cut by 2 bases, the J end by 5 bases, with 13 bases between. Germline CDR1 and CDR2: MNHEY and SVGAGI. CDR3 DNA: TGTGCCAGCAGTTACACCTTCACAGGGAATAATTCACCCCTCCACTTT. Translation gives CASSYTFTGNNSPLHF.

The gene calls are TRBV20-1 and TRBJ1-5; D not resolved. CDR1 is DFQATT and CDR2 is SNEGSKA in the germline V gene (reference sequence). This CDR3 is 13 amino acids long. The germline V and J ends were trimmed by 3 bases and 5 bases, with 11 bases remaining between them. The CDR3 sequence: CSASLGVDQPQHF. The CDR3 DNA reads TGCAGTGCTAGTCTCGGGGTTGATCAGCCCCAGCATTTT.

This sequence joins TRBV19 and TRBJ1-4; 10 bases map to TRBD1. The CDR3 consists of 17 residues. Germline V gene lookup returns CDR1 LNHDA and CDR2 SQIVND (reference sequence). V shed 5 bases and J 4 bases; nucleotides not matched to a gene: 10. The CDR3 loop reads CASSPDSTGGNNEKLFF. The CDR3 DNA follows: TGTGCCAGTAGTCCCGACTCGACAGGGGGCAATAATGAAAAACTGTTTTTT.

CDR3 coding DNA: TGTGCCAGCACCCCTAGCGCCTCCTACAATGAGCAGTTCTTC. Translating gives CASTPSASYNEQFF. This chain joins TRBV25-1 and TRBJ2-1; possibly TRBD2 for D (6 bases). The germline CDR1 and CDR2 sequences are MGHDK and SYGVNS. The CDR3 is 14 residues long. V was pared by 7 bases and J by 0 bases, with 10 bases between.

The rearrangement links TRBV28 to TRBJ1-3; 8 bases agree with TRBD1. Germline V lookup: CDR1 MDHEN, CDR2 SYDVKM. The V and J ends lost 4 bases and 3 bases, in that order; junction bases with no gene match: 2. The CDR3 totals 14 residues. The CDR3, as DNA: TGTGCCAGCAGTTCGGACAGGGTTGGAAACACCATATATTTT. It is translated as CASSSDRVGNTIYF.

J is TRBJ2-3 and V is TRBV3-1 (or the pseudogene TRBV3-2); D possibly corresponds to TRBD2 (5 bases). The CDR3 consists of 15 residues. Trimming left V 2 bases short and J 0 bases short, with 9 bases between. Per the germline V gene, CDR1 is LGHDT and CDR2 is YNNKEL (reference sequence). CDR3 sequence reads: CASSQSGPSTDTQYF. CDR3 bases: TGTGCCAGCAGCCAAAGCGGCCCTAGCACAGATACGCAGTATTTT.

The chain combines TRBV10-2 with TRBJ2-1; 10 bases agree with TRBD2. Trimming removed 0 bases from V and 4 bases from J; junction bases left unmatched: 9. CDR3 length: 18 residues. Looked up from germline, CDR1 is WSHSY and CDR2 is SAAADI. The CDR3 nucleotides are TGCGCCAGCAGTGAGTCCCCAGCTAGCGGGAGTTCTTACAATGAGCAGTTCTTC. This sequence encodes CASSESPASGSSYNEQFF.

The CDR3: CASSVVPLDSFNEKLFF. The CDR3 nucleotides read TGTGCCAGCAGCGTAGTTCCGTTAGACAGCTTTAATGAAAAACTGTTTTTT. The chain uses TRBV9 and TRBJ1-4; perhaps TRBD1 as D (5 bases). CDR3 size: 17 residues. Trimming cost V 0 bases and J 4 bases, with 16 bases left between them. Germline assignment: CDR1 SGDLS and CDR2 YYNGEE. Full variable domain (remainder filled in from reference TRBV9 and TRBJ1-4): DSGVTQTPKHLITATGQRVTLRCSPRSGDLSVYWYQQSLDQGLQFLIQYYNGEERAKGNILERFSAQQFPDLHSELNLSSLELGDSALYFCASSVVPLDSFNEKLFFGSGTQLSVL.

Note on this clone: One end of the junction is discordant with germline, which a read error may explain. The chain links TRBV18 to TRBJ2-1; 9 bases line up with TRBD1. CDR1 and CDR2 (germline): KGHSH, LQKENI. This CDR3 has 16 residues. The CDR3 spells CASSPPGQGSDNEQFF. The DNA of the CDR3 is TGTGCCAGCTCCCCACCGGGACAGGGTTCCGACAATGAGCAGTTCTTC.

CDR3 DNA: TGTGCCAGCCTAGGGGACAGGGCCGACACCATATATTTT. It codes for CASLGDRADTIYF. The chain carries TRBV2 and TRBJ1-3; 9 bases are shared with TRBD1. The CDR3 has 13 amino acids. Trimming took 8 bases from V and 8 from J; bases not matched to a gene: 7. Germline-derived CDR1 and CDR2 are SNHLY and FYNNEI.

DNA of the CDR3: TGTGCCAGCAGTCCCCGACAGGGTGACGGCTATGGCTACACCTTC. Translated, it gives CASSPRQGDGYGYTF. The chain links TRBV6-5 to TRBJ1-2; 7 nucleotides agree with TRBD1. The V segment lost 5 bases and the J segment 4 bases; nucleotides outside the gene matches: 10. Germline lookup yields CDR1 MNHEY and CDR2 SVGAGI. The CDR3 loop spans 15 amino acids.

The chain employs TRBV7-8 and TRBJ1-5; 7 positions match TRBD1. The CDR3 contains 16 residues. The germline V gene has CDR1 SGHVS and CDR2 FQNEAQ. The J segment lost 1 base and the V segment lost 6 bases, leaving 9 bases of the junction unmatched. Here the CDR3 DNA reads TGTGCCAGCAGGCGTTTACAGGGGAGAAGCAATCAGCCCCAGCATTTT. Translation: CASRRLQGRSNQPQHF.

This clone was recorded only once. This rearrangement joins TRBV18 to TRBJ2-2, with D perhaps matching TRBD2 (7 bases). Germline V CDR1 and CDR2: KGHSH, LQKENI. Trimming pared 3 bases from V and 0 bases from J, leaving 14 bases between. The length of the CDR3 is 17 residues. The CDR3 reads CASSPLGAGANTGELFF. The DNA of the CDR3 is TGTGCCAGCTCACCTCTGGGGGCGGGAGCGAACACCGGGGAGCTGTTTTTT.

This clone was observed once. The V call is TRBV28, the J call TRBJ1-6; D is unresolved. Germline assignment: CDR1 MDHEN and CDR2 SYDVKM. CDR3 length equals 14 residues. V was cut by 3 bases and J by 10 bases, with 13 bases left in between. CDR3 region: CASSFPAGGSPLHF. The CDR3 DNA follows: TGTGCCAGCAGTTTCCCCGCCGGAGGGTCACCCCTCCACTTT.

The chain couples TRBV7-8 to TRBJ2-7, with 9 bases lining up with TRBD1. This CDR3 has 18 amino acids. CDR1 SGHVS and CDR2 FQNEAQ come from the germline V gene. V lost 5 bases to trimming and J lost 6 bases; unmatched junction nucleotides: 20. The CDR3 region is CASSLTQGSTGGKVEQYF. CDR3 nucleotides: TGTGCCAGCAGCCTAACTCAAGGATCTACAGGGGGCAAAGTCGAGCAGTACTTC.

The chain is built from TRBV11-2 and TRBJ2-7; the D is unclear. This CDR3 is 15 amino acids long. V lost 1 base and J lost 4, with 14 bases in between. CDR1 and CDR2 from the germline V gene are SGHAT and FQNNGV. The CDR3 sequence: CASSLGPLRGYEQYF. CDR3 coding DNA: TGTGCCAGCAGCTTAGGTCCCCTTAGAGGATACGAGCAGTACTTC. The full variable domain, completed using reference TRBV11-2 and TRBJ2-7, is EAGVAQSPRYKIIEKRQSVAFWCNPISGHATLYWYQQILGQGPKLLIQFQNNGVVDDSQLPKDRFSAERLKGVDSTLKIQPAKLEDSAVYLCASSLGPLRGYEQYFGPGTRLTVT.

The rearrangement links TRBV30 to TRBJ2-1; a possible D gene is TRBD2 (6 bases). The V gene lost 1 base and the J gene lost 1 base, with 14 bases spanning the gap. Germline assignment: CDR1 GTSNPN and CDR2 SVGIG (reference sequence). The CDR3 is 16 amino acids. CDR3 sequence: CAWSGMAGTSYNEQFF. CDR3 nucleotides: TGTGCCTGGAGTGGAATGGCGGGAACTTCCTACAATGAGCAGTTCTTC.

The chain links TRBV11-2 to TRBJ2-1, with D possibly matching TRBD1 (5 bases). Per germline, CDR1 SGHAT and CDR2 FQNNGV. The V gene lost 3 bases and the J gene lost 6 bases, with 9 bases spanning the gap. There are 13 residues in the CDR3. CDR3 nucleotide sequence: TGTGCCAGCAGCTTGGGGCAAGGCAATGAGCAGTTCTTC. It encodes CASSLGQGNEQFF.

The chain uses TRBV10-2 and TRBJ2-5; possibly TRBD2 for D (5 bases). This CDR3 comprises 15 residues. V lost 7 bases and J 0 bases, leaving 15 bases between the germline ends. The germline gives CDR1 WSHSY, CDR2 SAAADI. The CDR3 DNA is TGCGCCAGCAAGCCCGGGATGTCTAACCAAGAGACCCAGTACTTC. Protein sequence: CASKPGMSNQETQYF.

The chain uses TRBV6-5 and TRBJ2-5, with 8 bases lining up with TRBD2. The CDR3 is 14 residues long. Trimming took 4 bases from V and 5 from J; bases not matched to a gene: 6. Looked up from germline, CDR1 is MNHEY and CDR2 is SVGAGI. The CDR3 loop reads CASSSGLGRETQYF. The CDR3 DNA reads TGTGCCAGCAGTTCGGGACTAGGTCGCGAGACCCAGTACTTC.

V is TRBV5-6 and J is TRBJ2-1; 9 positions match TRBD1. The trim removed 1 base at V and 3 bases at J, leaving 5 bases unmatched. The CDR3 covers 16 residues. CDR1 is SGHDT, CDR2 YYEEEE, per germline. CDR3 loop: CASSLLGTGFYNEQFF. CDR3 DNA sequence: TGTGCCAGCAGCTTGTTGGGGACAGGGTTCTACAATGAGCAGTTCTTC.

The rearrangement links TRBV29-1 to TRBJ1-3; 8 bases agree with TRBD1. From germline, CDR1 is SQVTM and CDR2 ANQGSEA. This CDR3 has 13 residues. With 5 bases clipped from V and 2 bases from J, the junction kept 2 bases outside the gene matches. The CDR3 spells CSVSDRAGNTIYF. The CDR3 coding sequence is TGCAGCGTTTCGGACAGGGCTGGAAACACCATATATTTT.

CDR3 DNA: TGTGCCAGCAGTTATGCCCGCGAGAGCAATCAGCCCCAGCATTTT. Amino acids: CASSYARESNQPQHF. The chain uses TRBV6-6 and TRBJ1-5; D is undetermined. Trimming left V 3 bases short and J 1 base short, with 10 bases between. The V gene's germline CDR1 is MNHNY and CDR2 SVGAGI (reference sequence). The CDR3 loop spans 15 amino acids.

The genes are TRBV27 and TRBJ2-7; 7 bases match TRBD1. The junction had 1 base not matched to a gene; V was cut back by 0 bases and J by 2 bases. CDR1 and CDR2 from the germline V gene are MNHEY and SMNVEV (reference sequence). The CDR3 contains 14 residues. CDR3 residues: CASSLSTGTYEQYF. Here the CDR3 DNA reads TGTGCCAGCAGTTTATCGACAGGGACCTACGAGCAGTACTTC.

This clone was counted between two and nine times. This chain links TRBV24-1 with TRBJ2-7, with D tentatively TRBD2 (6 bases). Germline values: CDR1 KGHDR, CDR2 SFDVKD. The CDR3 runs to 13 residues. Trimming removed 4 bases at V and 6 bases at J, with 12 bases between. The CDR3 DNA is TGTGCCACCAGTGAAGGAGGGTTCAGCGAGCAGTACTTC. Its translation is CATSEGGFSEQYF.

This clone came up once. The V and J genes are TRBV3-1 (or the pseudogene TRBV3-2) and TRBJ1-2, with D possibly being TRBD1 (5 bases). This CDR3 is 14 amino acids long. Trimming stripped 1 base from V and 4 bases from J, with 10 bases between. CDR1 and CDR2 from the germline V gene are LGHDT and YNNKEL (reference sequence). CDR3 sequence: CASSQAGGIYGYTF. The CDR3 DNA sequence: TGTGCCAGCAGCCAAGCTGGGGGGATCTATGGCTACACCTTC.

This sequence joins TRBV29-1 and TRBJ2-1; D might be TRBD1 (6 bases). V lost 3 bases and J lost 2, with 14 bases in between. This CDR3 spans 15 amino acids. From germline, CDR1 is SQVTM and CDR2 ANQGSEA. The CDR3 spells CSVDSGAKTYNEQFF. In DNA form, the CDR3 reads TGCAGCGTTGATTCAGGGGCGAAGACCTACAATGAGCAGTTCTTC.